This T cell receptor beta chain was identified during a study of T cell responses to AZD1222 COVID-19 vaccine. To note about this clone: Antigen: not known.

Study outcomes and limitations: Among those given AZD1222, only six were seropositive at baseline. Spike-wide coverage was observed for vaccine-associated CD4 TCRs, with dominant responses at 160-218 and 743-854.

The CDR3 has 14 amino acids. V dropped 10 bases and J dropped 9 bases, with 19 bases sitting between them. The germline gives CDR1 LGHNA, CDR2 YNFKEQ. Clones were read by immunoSEQ multiplex PCR, and TCRdb kept only the in-frame ones, dropping some. The sample gives about 76,000 clones, more than 60% of which show up once; roughly 28% is in the top ten. The material sequenced was peripheral blood, taken 28 days after the second dose of the MenACWY control vaccine. The chain carries TRBV4-2 and TRBJ2-6; D ambiguous. This receptor was obtained from an adult who received the MenACWY meningococcal vaccine as a control. The CDR3 DNA sequence: TGTGCCATCGAAGGCTGGGATTTATTCAACGTCCTGACTTTC. It yields the protein CAIEGWDLFNVLTF.